The rows below give T cell receptor beta chains drawn from one sample of a study of shared clonotypes between healthy human individuals. Assay: immunoSEQ multiplex PCR; the TCRdb copy retains only in-frame clones and omits some. The table records millions of clones, approximately 95% of them present only once. Sequenced sample: naive CD8+ T cells sorted from blood. The receptors originated from a man between 18 and 35 years old in good health. CDR3s include the opening cysteine and the closing phenylalanine or tryptophan. The D gene is left open where the match is weak. Only some rows state a clone size, as once, few, many or a class for expanded clones.

D,size,J,V,CDR3,DNA
NA,NA,TRBJ2-5,TRBV16,CASSQSAASGTQYF,TGTGCCAGCAGCCAATCGGCGGCCTCAGGGACCCAGTACTTC
NA,NA,TRBJ2-7,TRBV5-1,CASSLDHNPLYEQYF,TGCGCCAGCAGCTTGGATCATAATCCGTTGTACGAGCAGTACTTC
TRBD1,once,TRBJ1-5,TRBV10-1,CASSPGTGFGQPQHF,TGCGCCAGCAGTCCCGGGACAGGGTTCGGGCAGCCCCAGCATTTT
TRBD1,NA,TRBJ2-2,TRBV7-9,CASSSTRDREKRGTGELFF,TGTGCCAGCAGCTCAACCCGGGACAGGGAAAAACGGGGCACCGGGGAGCTGTTTTTT
NA,NA,TRBJ1-1,TRBV2,CASSETQGEGSEAFF,TGTGCCAGCAGCGAAACACAGGGTGAGGGGAGTGAAGCTTTCTTT
TRBD2,once,TRBJ2-2,TRBV9,CASSARLASGELFF,TGTGCCAGCAGCGCTCGACTAGCATCCGGGGAGCTGTTTTTT
NA,NA,TRBJ2-7,TRBV10-1,CASNRTGVRGEQYF,TGCGCCAGCAACCGGACCGGGGTAAGGGGCGAGCAGTACTTC
TRBD1,NA,TRBJ1-3,TRBV5-1,CASSPGTGPGNTIYF,TGCGCCAGCAGCCCCGGGACAGGTCCTGGAAACACCATATATTTT
NA,NA,TRBJ2-1,TRBV6-1,CASSEEGALSGWDNEQFF,TGTGCCAGCAGTGAAGAGGGAGCATTGTCCGGGTGGGACAATGAGCAGTTCTTC
NA,NA,TRBJ2-7,TRBV7-6,CASSLESGQSYEQYF,TGTGCCAGCAGCTTAGAGTCCGGACAGTCCTACGAGCAGTACTTC
NA,NA,TRBJ2-5,TRBV10-2,CASSESGPGEAFETQYF,TGCGCCAGCAGTGAGAGTGGACCGGGAGAGGCTTTCGAGACCCAGTACTTC
TRBD1,NA,TRBJ1-1,TRBV4-1,CASSQVSGGRTEAFF,TGCGCCAGCAGCCAAGTCTCAGGGGGCAGGACTGAAGCTTTCTTT
TRBD2,NA,TRBJ2-1,TRBV10-3,CAISDGGGAGNEQFF,TGTGCCATCAGTGATGGCGGGGGGGCCGGTAATGAGCAGTTCTTC
NA,NA,TRBJ2-5,TRBV1,CTSSQDLRESHQETQYF,TGCACCAGCAGCCAAGATCTAAGGGAGAGCCACCAAGAGACCCAGTACTTC
NA,NA,TRBJ1-4,TRBV4-1,CASSQDPGLGEKLFF,TGCGCCAGCAGCCAAGACCCCGGGTTGGGCGAAAAACTGTTTTTT
TRBD1,NA,TRBJ1-1,TRBV9,CASSVVTGRPEAFF,TGTGCCAGCAGCGTAGTGACAGGGAGGCCTGAAGCTTTCTTT
TRBD1,NA,TRBJ2-1,TRBV7-6,CASSSPGTGDVDEQFF,TGTGCCAGCAGCTCACCCGGGACAGGGGACGTGGATGAGCAGTTCTTC
NA,NA,TRBJ2-5,TRBV5-6,CASSLDPGVAETQYF,TGTGCCAGCAGCTTGGACCCAGGGGTTGCGGAGACCCAGTACTTC
NA,NA,TRBJ2-3,TRBV7-2,CASMPSFGAGSTDTQYF,TGTGCCAGCATGCCCTCTTTCGGGGCGGGGAGCACAGATACGCAGTATTTT
NA,once,TRBJ1-5,TRBV5-6,CASSSGLSNQPQHF,TGTGCCAGCAGCTCGGGCCTTTCGAATCAGCCCCAGCATTTT
TRBD2,NA,TRBJ2-3,TRBV11-2,CASSYEGTSGSDTQYF,TGTGCCAGCAGCTATGAGGGGACTAGCGGCTCAGATACGCAGTATTTT
TRBD1,NA,TRBJ1-2,TRBV29-1,CSGRQGINYGYTF,TGCAGCGGGCGACAGGGGATCAACTATGGCTACACCTTC
NA,few,TRBJ1-2,TRBV10-3,CAISETMSRDTNGYTF,TGTGCCATCAGTGAGACAATGTCCCGGGACACAAATGGCTACACCTTC
TRBD1,NA,TRBJ1-1,TRBV27,CASSIRTGAEAFF,TGTGCCAGCAGTATCAGGACAGGGGCTGAAGCTTTCTTT
NA,NA,TRBJ2-7,TRBV6-5,CASSYSDNYEQYF,TGTGCCAGCAGTTACTCGGACAACTACGAGCAGTACTTC
NA,NA,TRBJ2-7,TRBV19,CASSGGIYEQYF,TGTGCCAGTAGTGGCGGAATCTACGAGCAGTACTTC
NA,once,TRBJ1-1,TRBV7-9,CASSSGTWTEAFF,TGTGCCAGCAGCTCAGGGACGTGGACTGAAGCTTTCTTT
TRBD1,NA,TRBJ1-1,TRBV9,CASSEGAGVNTEAFF,TGTGCCAGCAGCGAGGGGGCAGGGGTGAACACTGAAGCTTTCTTT
TRBD1,NA,TRBJ2-5,TRBV27,CATRDRGYQETQYF,TGTGCCACCCGGGACAGGGGGTACCAAGAGACCCAGTACTTC
NA,once,TRBJ1-5,TRBV30,CAWSVEGPQHF,TGTGCCTGGAGTGTAGAGGGGCCCCAGCATTTT
TRBD1,NA,TRBJ1-4,TRBV5-6,CASSLIPWTGGYEKLFF,TGTGCCAGCAGCTTGATTCCCTGGACAGGGGGCTATGAAAAACTGTTTTTT
NA,NA,TRBJ2-5,TRBV13,CASSFPSGGEETQYF,TGTGCCAGCAGCTTCCCTTCGGGGGGCGAAGAGACCCAGTACTTC
NA,NA,TRBJ2-2,TRBV27,CASSLEVAGPGELFF,TGTGCCAGCAGTTTGGAGGTAGCCGGGCCCGGGGAGCTGTTTTTT
NA,NA,TRBJ2-1,TRBV30,CAWRTDAYNEQFF,TGTGCCTGGAGGACGGATGCCTACAATGAGCAGTTCTTC
NA,NA,TRBJ1-1,TRBV4-1,CASSQAGASRGVILF,TGCGCCAGCAGCCAAGCGGGAGCGAGTCGGGGGGTTATCCTTTTT
NA,NA,TRBJ1-1,TRBV27,CASSLLVGGVTEAFF,TGTGCCAGCAGTTTATTGGTGGGGGGTGTCACTGAAGCTTTCTTT
TRBD1,NA,TRBJ2-5,TRBV5-1,CASSLGTGAQETQYF,TGCGCCAGCAGCTTAGGGACAGGGGCCCAAGAGACCCAGTACTTC